Sequencing of this T cell receptor (beta chain) was carried out in a study of blood T cell repertoires in COVID-19. Sequencing used immunoSEQ multiplex PCR; TCRdb keeps in-frame clones, though not all of them. Of around 190,000 clones detected, 87% appear once; the ten largest clones hold 10% to 13%. Germline CDR1 and CDR2: SGHVS and FNYEAQ. The trim removed 5 bases at V and 6 bases at J, leaving 6 bases unmatched. The CDR3 is 14 amino acids. All enrollees were roughly 18 to 90 years old and from 20 to 25 US areas. Cohort placement rested on clinical history that participants reported themselves. This chain uses TRBV7-6 with TRBJ2-1; the match to TRBD2 covers 8 bases. Sequenced sample: PBMCs or T cells enriched from blood (not recorded which). The TCR originated in a young man with acute COVID-19. The CDR3 here is CASSSLGGGNEQFF. CDR3 nucleotides: TGTGCCAGCAGCAGCCTCGGGGGGGGCAATGAGCAGTTCTTC.